This T cell receptor (beta chain) was captured in a study of identical twins. Findings and limits, study-wide: Out-of-frame TCR alpha sharing in monozygotic twins exceeded recombination model predictions. Findings came from cross-sectional statistics, without long-term follow-up of donors.

J was trimmed by 2 bases and V by 6 bases; bases with no gene match: 7. The CDR3 is made up of 14 amino acids. Per the germline V gene, CDR1 is MDHEN and CDR2 is SYDVKM. Ten or more counts support this clonotype. What it recognizes is unknown. A template switching step contributed a universal primer site, while unique molecular identifiers were present in the cDNA. MiXCR, applied by TCRdb to the 5' RACE reads, yields one record per CDR3 protein. The table includes about 160,000 distinct CDR3 sequences, around 3.6% detected once. Sequenced sample: memory T cells sorted from blood. The receptor was derived from a man younger than 30 in good health. The J gene is TRBJ2-7, the V gene TRBV28; 7 bases map to TRBD1. The CDR3 DNA sequence: TGTGCCAGCAGACCCCCGGGACAGACCTACGAGCAGTACTTC. Translating gives CASRPPGQTYEQYF.